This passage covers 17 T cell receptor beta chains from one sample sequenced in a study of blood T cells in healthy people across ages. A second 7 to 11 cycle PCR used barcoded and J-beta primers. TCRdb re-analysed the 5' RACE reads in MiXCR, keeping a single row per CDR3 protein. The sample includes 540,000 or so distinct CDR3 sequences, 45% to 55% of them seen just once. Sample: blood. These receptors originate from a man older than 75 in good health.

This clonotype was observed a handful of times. The CDR3 sequence is CAISPNKLTYEQYF. DNA for the CDR3: TGTGCCATCAGCCCCAACAAGTTGACCTACGAGCAGTACTTC. V is TRBV10-3 and J is TRBJ2-7, with D uncertain. Trimming pared 6 bases from V and 2 bases from J, leaving 14 bases between. The CDR3 totals 14 residues. The V gene's germline CDR1 is ENHRY and CDR2 SYGVKD.

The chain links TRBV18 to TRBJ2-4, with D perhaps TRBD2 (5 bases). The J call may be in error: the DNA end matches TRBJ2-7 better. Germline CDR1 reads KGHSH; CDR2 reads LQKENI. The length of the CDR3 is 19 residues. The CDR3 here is CASSPPGSNAEARSYEQYF. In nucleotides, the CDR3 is TGTGCCAGCTCACCACCGGGGTCGAATGCGGAGGCGAGATCCTACGAGCAGTACTTC.

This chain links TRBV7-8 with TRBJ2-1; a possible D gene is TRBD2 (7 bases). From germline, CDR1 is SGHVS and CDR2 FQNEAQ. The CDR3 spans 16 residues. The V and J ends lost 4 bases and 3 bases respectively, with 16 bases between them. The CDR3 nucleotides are TGTGCCAGCAGCTACAAGGGGGGGGACAACTACAATGAGCAGTTCTTC. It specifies CASSYKGGDNYNEQFF. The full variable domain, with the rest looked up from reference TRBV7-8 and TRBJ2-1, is GAGVSQSPRYKVAKRGQDVALRCDPISGHVSLFWYQQALGQGPEFLTYFQNEAQLDKSGLPSDRFFAERPEGSVSTLKIQRTQQEDSAVYLCASSYKGGDNYNEQFFGPGTRLTVL.

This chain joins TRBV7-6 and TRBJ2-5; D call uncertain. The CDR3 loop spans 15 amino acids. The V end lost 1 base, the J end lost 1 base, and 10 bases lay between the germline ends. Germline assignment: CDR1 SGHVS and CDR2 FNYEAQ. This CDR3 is CASSLDGGGQETQYF. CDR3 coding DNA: TGTGCCAGCAGCTTAGATGGCGGTGGCCAAGAGACCCAGTACTTC.

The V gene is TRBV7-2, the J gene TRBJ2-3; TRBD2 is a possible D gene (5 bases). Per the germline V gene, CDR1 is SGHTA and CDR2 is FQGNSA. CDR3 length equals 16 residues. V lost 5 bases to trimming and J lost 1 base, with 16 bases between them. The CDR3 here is CASSPQADPGTDTQYF. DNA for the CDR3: TGTGCCAGCAGCCCCCAAGCGGACCCTGGCACAGATACGCAGTATTTT.

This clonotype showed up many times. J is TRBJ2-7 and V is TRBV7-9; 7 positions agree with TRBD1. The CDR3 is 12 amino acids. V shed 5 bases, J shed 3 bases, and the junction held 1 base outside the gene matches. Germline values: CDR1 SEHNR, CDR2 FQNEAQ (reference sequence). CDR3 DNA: TGTGCCAGCAGCAGACAGGGCTACGAGCAGTACTTC. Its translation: CASSRQGYEQYF.

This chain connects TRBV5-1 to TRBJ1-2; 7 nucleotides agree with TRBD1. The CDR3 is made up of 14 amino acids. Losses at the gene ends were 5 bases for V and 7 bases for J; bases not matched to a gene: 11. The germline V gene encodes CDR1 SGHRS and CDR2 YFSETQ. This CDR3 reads CASSTRQGTSGYTF. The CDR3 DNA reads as TGCGCCAGCAGTACAAGACAGGGAACCTCTGGCTACACCTTC.

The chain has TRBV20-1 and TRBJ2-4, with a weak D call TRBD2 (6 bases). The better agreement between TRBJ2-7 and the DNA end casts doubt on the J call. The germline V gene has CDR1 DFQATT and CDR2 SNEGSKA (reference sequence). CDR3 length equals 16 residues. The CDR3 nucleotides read TGCAGTGCTAGAGCGCCCAGCGGGTCCCCCGTCTACGAGCAGTACTTC. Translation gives CSARAPSGSPVYEQYF.

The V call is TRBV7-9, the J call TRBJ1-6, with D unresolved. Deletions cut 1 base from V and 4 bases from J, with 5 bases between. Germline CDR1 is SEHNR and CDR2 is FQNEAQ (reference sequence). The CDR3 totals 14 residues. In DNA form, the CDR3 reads TGTGCCAGCAGCTTAGAACAGTATAATTCACCCCTCCACTTT. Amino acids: CASSLEQYNSPLHF.

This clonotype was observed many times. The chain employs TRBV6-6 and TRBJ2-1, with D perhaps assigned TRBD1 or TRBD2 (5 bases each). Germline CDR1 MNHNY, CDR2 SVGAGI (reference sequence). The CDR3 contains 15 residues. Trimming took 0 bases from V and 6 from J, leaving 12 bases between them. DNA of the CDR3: TGTGCCAGCAGTTACTCGAGGCAGGGAGCCAATGAGCAGTTCTTC. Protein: CASSYSRQGANEQFF.

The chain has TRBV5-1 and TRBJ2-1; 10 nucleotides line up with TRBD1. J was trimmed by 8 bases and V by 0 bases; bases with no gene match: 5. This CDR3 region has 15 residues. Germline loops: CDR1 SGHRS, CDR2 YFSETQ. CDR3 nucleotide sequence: TGCGCCAGCAGCTTGGGGGGACAGGGGATTTATGAGCAGTTCTTC. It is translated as CASSLGGQGIYEQFF. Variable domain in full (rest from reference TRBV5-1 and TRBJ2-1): KAGVTQTPRYLIKTRGQQVTLSCSPISGHRSVSWYQQTPGQGLQFLFEYFSETQRNKGNFPGRFSGRQFSNSRSEMNVSTLELGDSALYLCASSLGGQGIYEQFFGPGTRLTVL.

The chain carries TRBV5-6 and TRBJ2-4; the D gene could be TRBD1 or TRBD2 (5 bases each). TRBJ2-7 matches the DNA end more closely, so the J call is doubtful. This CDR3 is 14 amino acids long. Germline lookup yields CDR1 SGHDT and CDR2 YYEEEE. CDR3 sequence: CASSLVGDAYEQYF. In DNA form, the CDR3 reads TGTGCCAGCAGCTTGGTTGGGGACGCCTACGAGCAGTACTTC.

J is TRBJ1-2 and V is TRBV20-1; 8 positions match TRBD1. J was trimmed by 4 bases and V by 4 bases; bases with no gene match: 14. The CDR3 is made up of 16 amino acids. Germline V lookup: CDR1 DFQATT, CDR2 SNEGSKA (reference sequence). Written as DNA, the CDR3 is TGCAGTGCTACCGGGACAGGAGTCGGAGCTCTCTATGGCTACACCTTC. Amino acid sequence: CSATGTGVGALYGYTF.

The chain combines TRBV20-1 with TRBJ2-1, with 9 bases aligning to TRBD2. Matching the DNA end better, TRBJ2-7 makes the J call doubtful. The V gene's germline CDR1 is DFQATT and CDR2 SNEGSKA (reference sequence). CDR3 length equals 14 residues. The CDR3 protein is CSAREGGRAHEQYF. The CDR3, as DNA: TGCAGTGCTAGAGAGGGCGGGAGGGCCCATGAGCAGTACTTC.

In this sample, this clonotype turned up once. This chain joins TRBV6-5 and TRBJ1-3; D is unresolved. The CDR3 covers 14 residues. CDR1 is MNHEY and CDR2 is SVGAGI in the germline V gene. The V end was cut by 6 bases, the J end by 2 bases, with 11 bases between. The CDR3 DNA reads TGTGCCAGCAGCCCCAGTGGAACTGGAAACACCATATATTTT. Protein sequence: CASSPSGTGNTIYF.

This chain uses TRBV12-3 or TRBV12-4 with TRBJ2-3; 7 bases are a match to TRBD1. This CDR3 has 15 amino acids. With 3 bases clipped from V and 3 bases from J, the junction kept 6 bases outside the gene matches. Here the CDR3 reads CASSFTGVRTDTQYF. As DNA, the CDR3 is TGTGCCAGCAGTTTTACAGGGGTGAGGACAGATACGCAGTATTTT.

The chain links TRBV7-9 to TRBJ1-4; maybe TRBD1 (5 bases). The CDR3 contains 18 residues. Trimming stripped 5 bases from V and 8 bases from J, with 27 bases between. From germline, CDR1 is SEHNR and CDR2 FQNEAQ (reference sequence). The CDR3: CASSPTVGAGLGREKLFF. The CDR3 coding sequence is TGTGCCAGCAGCCCGACGGTCGGGGCAGGCCTGGGACGGGAAAAACTGTTTTTT.